A few counts support the clone carrying this T cell receptor (beta chain). The target antigen is unknown. From 5'RACE with constant-segment primers came TCR alpha and TCR beta cDNA libraries that carried sample barcodes and UMIs. One entry per CDR3 protein, called by TCRdb with MiXCR from the 5' RACE reads. The sample lists roughly 610,000 distinct CDR3 sequences; approximately 15% were seen once. Germline CDR1 is LGHDT and CDR2 is YNNKEL (reference sequence). This CDR3 has 12 residues. The V gene lost 2 bases and the J gene lost 5 bases, with 6 bases spanning the gap. This record belongs to a study of T-cell memory formation after mild COVID-19. The study's findings and limits: CD4+ bias marked clones expanding day 15 to 37, unlike balanced contracting clones. The study found contracting CD4+ clones mainly in CM and EM and contracting CD8+ clones in EMRA.

The chain recombines TRBV3-1 with TRBJ1-1; D not certain. This TCR derives from an adult woman who had mild COVID-19 (a few samples of this study predate the infection). Cell type and time point are not known. The sample was PBMCs or a T cell subset sorted from them (not recorded which). The DNA of the CDR3 is TGTGCCAGCAGCCAATACGGAACTGAAGCTTTCTTT. The encoded protein is CASSQYGTEAFF.